This passage covers 11 T cell receptor beta chains from one sample sequenced in a study of CD8 T cells in Susac syndrome. Random hexamers served to reverse transcribe roughly 0.45 to 1 ug RNA. MiXCR was run by TCRdb on the immunoSEQ multiplex PCR reads, yielding one entry per CDR3 protein. In the table there are 150,000 to 250,000 distinct CDR3 sequences, around 96% of which are singletons. The specimen was CD4+ T cells from PBMCs. These receptors originate from a human donor with multiple sclerosis.

This sequence joins TRBV29-1 and TRBJ1-2, with D possibly being TRBD1 (6 bases). This CDR3 has 12 residues. Germline CDR1 reads SQVTM; CDR2 reads ANQGSEA. V gave up 1 base and J gave up 4 bases, with 7 bases separating them. The CDR3 region has the DNA TGCAGCGTTGAAGGGGGGCCCTATGGCTACACCTTC. Translation gives CSVEGGPYGYTF.

This clonotype came up once. The chain is built from TRBV5-1 and TRBJ2-7; D unresolved. Trimming shortened V by 4 bases and J by 7 bases, and 15 bases separated the two germline ends. This CDR3 contains 13 residues. Germline V lookup: CDR1 SGHRS, CDR2 YFSETQ. The CDR3 here is CASSEPGQGEQYF. The CDR3 nucleotides read TGCGCCAGCAGCGAACCGGGCCAAGGGGAGCAGTACTTC.

This sequence joins TRBV5-1 and TRBJ1-2, with TRBD1 as a possible D gene (5 bases). The V and J ends lost 2 bases and 2 bases respectively, with 10 bases between them. Germline V CDR1 and CDR2: SGHRS, YFSETQ. CDR3 length: 14 residues. The DNA of the CDR3 is TGCGCCAGCAGCTTTGGGGACCTAAACTATGGCTACACCTTC. Residues: CASSFGDLNYGYTF.

The chain has TRBV30 and TRBJ2-5; D unresolved. Trimming cost V 2 bases and J 1 base, with 8 bases left between them. CDR3 length equals 13 residues. Germline V gene sequence: CDR1 GTSNPN, CDR2 SVGIG (reference sequence). This CDR3 reads CAWSMGFQETQYF. The CDR3 bases are TGTGCCTGGAGTATGGGATTCCAAGAGACCCAGTACTTC.

This chain links TRBV4-1 with TRBJ1-2; tentatively, D is TRBD1 (6 bases). The CDR3 runs to 15 residues. The V gene lost 4 bases and the J gene lost 5 bases, with 17 bases spanning the gap. Germline loops: CDR1 MGHRA, CDR2 YSYEKL. The CDR3 spells CASSLLGGAGYGYTF. The DNA of the CDR3 is TGCGCCAGCAGCCTCCTCGGGGGGGCAGGATATGGCTACACCTTC.

The genes are TRBV24-1 and TRBJ2-1, with a tentative D call TRBD2 (7 bases). The V gene's germline CDR1 is KGHDR and CDR2 SFDVKD. With 3 bases removed from V and 9 bases from J, the gap between germline ends came to 17 bases. The CDR3 is 15 amino acids. CDR3 amino acids: CATSDPRGPSTEQFF. CDR3 nucleotides: TGTGCCACCAGTGATCCGCGGGGGCCTTCGACTGAGCAGTTCTTC.

This clonotype was recorded once. The CDR3 DNA follows: TGTGCCACCAGCAGAGATCTCCAATCACGAGATACGCAGTATTTT. As protein: CATSRDLQSRDTQYF. The chain carries TRBV15 and TRBJ2-3; D is ambiguous. Trimming took off 0 bases at V and 5 bases at J, with 12 bases between the two ends. The CDR3 spans 15 residues. Germline V gives CDR1 LNHNV, CDR2 YYDKDF (reference sequence).

The V gene is TRBV6-2 or TRBV6-3, the J gene TRBJ2-7, with TRBD1 matching 9 bases. CDR1 MNHEY and CDR2 SVGEGT come from the germline V gene. Trimming at V came to 2 bases and at J to 5 bases, leaving 13 bases not matched to a gene. This CDR3 spans 17 amino acids. The CDR3 loop reads CASSYAGDRVIRNEQYF. The CDR3 DNA reads as TGTGCCAGCAGTTACGCCGGGGACAGGGTGATAAGAAACGAGCAGTACTTC.

This chain uses TRBV7-8 with TRBJ2-2; TRBD1 agrees at 9 bases. The germline V gene has CDR1 SGHVS and CDR2 FQNEAQ. The CDR3 has 16 residues. Trimming removed 5 bases from V and 3 bases from J; junction bases left unmatched: 7. In DNA, the CDR3 is TGTGCCAGCAGCCCCCGAGGACAGGGGTACACCGGGGAGCTGTTTTTT. Encoded protein: CASSPRGQGYTGELFF.

The J gene is TRBJ1-2, the V gene TRBV5-1; D is undetermined. The length of the CDR3 is 13 residues. The germline CDR1 and CDR2 sequences are SGHRS and YFSETQ. The germline V and J ends were trimmed by 1 base and 5 bases, with 9 bases remaining between them. CDR3: CASSLTSQYGYTF. The CDR3 DNA reads as TGCGCCAGCAGCTTGACCAGTCAATATGGCTACACCTTC.

The rearrangement uses TRBV14 and TRBJ2-6, with D possibly TRBD2 on 5 matching bases. The germline V gene encodes CDR1 SGHDN and CDR2 FVKESK. There are 18 residues in the CDR3. Trimming removed 1 base from V and 2 bases from J, with 15 bases in between. CDR3 DNA: TGTGCCAGCAGCCAAGTAGCGTCACGAAGGGCTGGGGCCAACGTCCTGACTTTC. Protein: CASSQVASRRAGANVLTF.